These T cell receptor beta chains were read from a single sample in a study of a mutant IDH1 vaccine in newly diagnosed glioma. Profiling relied on immunoSEQ multiplex PCR, and the TCRdb table lists in-frame clones only, not all of them. The sample has around 61,000 clones, about 87% seen once. For these receptors, no antigen is known. The material was PBMCs, obtained from a glioma patient whose treatment included an IDH1 peptide vaccine. The source of these receptors is a woman between 35 and 50 years old with glioma. The CDR3 runs from the conserved cysteine through the conserved F or W. D genes are given only for firm matches. Clone size is shown for a subset of rows, as once, few, many or a class of expanded clone.

d_call	v_call	j_call	clone_size	cdr3_aa	cdr3_nt
-	TRBV25-1	TRBJ1-2	-	CASSDGGRGLAGEGYTF	TGTGCCAGCAGTGACGGAGGCAGGGGATTGGCAGGAGAGGGCTACACCTTC
TRBD2	TRBV11-2	TRBJ2-3	-	CASSSGTSSTDTQYF	TGTGCCAGCAGCTCCGGGACTAGCAGCACAGATACGCAGTATTTT
TRBD1	TRBV11-2	TRBJ2-2	-	CASSLGDRANTGELFF	TGTGCCAGCAGCTTAGGGGACAGGGCGAACACCGGGGAGCTGTTTTTT
TRBD1	TRBV5-1	TRBJ2-3	-	CASSPGTGRSDTQYF	TGCGCCAGCAGCCCAGGGACAGGGAGATCAGATACGCAGTATTTT
-	TRBV5-6	TRBJ1-1	-	CASSLGAGVEAFF	TGTGCCAGCAGCTTAGGTGCCGGGGTTGAAGCTTTCTTT
-	TRBV27	TRBJ1-1	-	CASSWTEDTEAFF	TGTGCCAGCAGTTGGACGGAGGACACTGAAGCTTTCTTT
-	TRBV5-5	TRBJ1-5	-	CASSLRPDYQPQHF	TGTGCCAGCAGCCTTCGTCCAGATTATCAGCCCCAGCATTTT
TRBD2	TRBV9	TRBJ2-3	-	CASTVAGVSTDTQYF	TGTGCCAGCACCGTAGCGGGGGTCAGCACAGATACGCAGTATTTT
-	TRBV9	TRBJ2-1	-	CASSPTGGGGGHEQFF	TGTGCCAGCAGCCCCACTGGAGGGGGCGGGGGCCATGAGCAGTTCTTC
-	TRBV5-1	TRBJ2-2	-	CASSLEVPGELFF	TGCGCCAGCAGCTTGGAGGTGCCCGGGGAGCTGTTTTTT
-	TRBV5-4	TRBJ2-2	few	CASSLDRTGELFF	TGTGCCAGCAGCCTGGACCGCACCGGGGAGCTGTTTTTT
-	TRBV5-1	TRBJ1-2	-	CASSLDRSYGYTF	TGCGCCAGCAGCTTGGACAGGTCCTATGGCTACACCTTC
-	TRBV15	TRBJ1-2	-	CATSRDRMRYTF	TGTGCCACCAGCAGAGACAGGATGCGCTACACCTTC
-	TRBV30	TRBJ1-1	-	CAWKQWGAVNTEAFF	TGTGCCTGGAAACAGTGGGGAGCGGTGAACACTGAAGCTTTCTTT
-	TRBV28	TRBJ2-7	-	CASRDSGYEQYF	TGTGCCAGCAGGGACAGTGGGTACGAGCAGTACTTC
-	TRBV30	TRBJ1-3	-	CAWGLGVMAGNTIYF	TGTGCCTGGGGGTTGGGGGTTATGGCTGGAAACACCATATATTTT
-	TRBV27	TRBJ2-7	-	CASSPPGTVNYEQYF	TGTGCCAGCAGCCCGCCAGGGACGGTAAACTACGAGCAGTACTTC
TRBD1	TRBV30	TRBJ1-1	few	CAWSVRGQGSGNAEAFF	TGTGCCTGGAGTGTACGGGGACAGGGTAGCGGGAACGCTGAAGCTTTCTTT
TRBD2	TRBV25-1	TRBJ2-5	-	CASSETLAGVGETQYF	TGTGCCAGCAGTGAAACACTAGCGGGAGTGGGCGAGACCCAGTACTTC
TRBD1	TRBV6-6	TRBJ2-7	-	CASSPPTGGSYEQYF	TGTGCCAGCAGTCCACCGACAGGGGGGTCCTACGAGCAGTACTTC
TRBD1	TRBV4-2	TRBJ2-4	-	CASSRQGAGGDIQYF	TGTGCCAGCAGCCGCCAGGGGGCTGGGGGTGACATTCAGTACTTC
TRBD2	TRBV9	TRBJ2-7	-	CASSDPTSGRGYEQYF	TGTGCCAGCAGCGACCCGACTAGCGGGAGGGGCTACGAGCAGTACTTC
TRBD1	TRBV9	TRBJ2-5	-	CASSASGTGPGETQYF	TGTGCCAGCAGCGCTTCCGGGACAGGGCCAGGAGAGACCCAGTACTTC
-	TRBV4-1	TRBJ1-1	-	CASSQTSTTMNTEAFF	TGCGCCAGCAGCCAGACTTCGACAACCATGAACACTGAAGCTTTCTTT
-	TRBV10-1	TRBJ2-7	-	CASSARPDYEQYF	TGCGCCAGCAGCGCCCGCCCTGACTACGAGCAGTACTTC
TRBD2	TRBV7-8	TRBJ2-1	-	CASSLKMTSGGYNEQFF	TGTGCCAGCAGCTTAAAGATGACTAGCGGGGGCTACAATGAGCAGTTCTTC
-	TRBV30	TRBJ2-7	-	CAWTQGRRVQYF	TGTGCCTGGACCCAGGGGCGCCGGGTGCAGTACTTC
-	TRBV6-4	TRBJ2-2	-	CASSDQGPTGELFF	TGTGCCAGCAGTGACCAGGGACCAACCGGGGAGCTGTTTTTT
TRBD1	TRBV30	TRBJ1-2	-	CAWSDRGRANYGYTF	TGTGCCTGGAGTGACAGGGGAAGGGCGAACTATGGCTACACCTTC
-	TRBV6-5	TRBJ1-2	once	CASSYVGTDSYGYTF	TGTGCCAGCAGTTACGTTGGGACCGACAGCTATGGCTACACCTTC
-	TRBV27	TRBJ2-7	-	CASSFQVGASYEQYF	TGTGCCAGCAGTTTTCAGGTCGGAGCCTCCTACGAGCAGTACTTC
-	TRBV25-1	TRBJ2-5	-	CASSEPRTAIQETQYF	TGTGCCAGCAGTGAACCCCGGACAGCCATTCAAGAGACCCAGTACTTC
-	TRBV4-3	TRBJ2-7	-	CASSEVSGRGPYEQYF	TGCGCCAGCAGCGAAGTTAGTGGGCGGGGACCCTACGAGCAGTACTTC
-	TRBV5-4	TRBJ2-2	-	CASSLLGRVGRTGELFF	TGTGCCAGCAGCTTGTTAGGGCGGGTGGGGCGCACCGGGGAGCTGTTTTTT
-	TRBV19	TRBJ2-2	-	CASSRRESTGELFF	TGTGCCAGTAGTAGACGGGAGAGCACCGGGGAGCTGTTTTTT
-	TRBV29-1	TRBJ2-6	-	CSVDDSGGANVLTF	TGCAGCGTGGACGACAGCGGTGGGGCCAACGTCCTGACTTTC
-	TRBV6-6	TRBJ1-5	-	CASSIERYSNQPQHF	TGTGCCAGCAGCATAGAGCGGTATAGCAATCAGCCCCAGCATTTT
-	TRBV28	TRBJ2-7	-	CASIGIGEQYF	TGTGCCAGCATCGGGATAGGCGAGCAGTACTTC
TRBD2	TRBV7-2	TRBJ2-7	-	CASSQSGGGKNEQYF	TGTGCCAGCAGCCAGTCGGGCGGGGGTAAGAACGAGCAGTACTTC
TRBD1	TRBV7-6	TRBJ1-1	few	CASSLDRGGTEAFF	TGTGCCAGCAGCTTAGACAGGGGTGGTACTGAAGCTTTCTTT
-	TRBV4-2	TRBJ1-1	few	CASLPLGSHTEAFF	TGTGCCAGCTTACCACTAGGGTCGCACACTGAAGCTTTCTTT
-	TRBV7-9	TRBJ1-2	-	CASSFGGDYGYTF	TGTGCCAGCAGCTTTGGCGGTGACTATGGCTACACCTTC
-	TRBV7-9	TRBJ2-3	-	CASSLDGGTDTQYF	TGTGCCAGCAGCTTGGACGGAGGCACAGATACGCAGTATTTT
-	TRBV29-1	TRBJ1-2	once	CSVEEVVLSGYTF	TGCAGCGTTGAAGAGGTGGTCCTCAGCGGCTACACCTTC
-	TRBV21-1	TRBJ2-3	-	CASSKGATDTQYF	TGTGCCAGCAGCAAGGGGGCTACAGATACGCAGTATTTT
TRBD1	TRBV27	TRBJ2-7	-	CASSRDRGGYEQYF	TGTGCCAGCAGCCGGGACAGGGGGGGCTACGAGCAGTACTTC
-	TRBV28	TRBJ1-1	-	CASTLLGGNTEAFF	TGTGCCAGCACCCTCCTGGGTGGAAACACTGAAGCTTTCTTT
-	TRBV5-1	TRBJ2-5	-	CASSSLETQYF	TGCGCCAGCAGCTCCCTGGAGACCCAGTACTTC
TRBD1	TRBV30	TRBJ1-5	-	CAWSRPGQFNQPQHF	TGTGCCTGGAGCCGACCGGGACAGTTCAATCAGCCCCAGCATTTT
-	TRBV5-1	TRBJ2-3	-	CASSFSRLRGPLDTQYF	TGCGCCAGCAGCTTCTCTCGTCTTAGGGGTCCCTTAGATACGCAGTATTTT
TRBD1	TRBV19	TRBJ2-1	-	CASRGGQGRFNEQFF	TGTGCCAGTAGGGGCGGACAGGGAAGATTCAATGAGCAGTTCTTC
-	TRBV5-4	TRBJ1-2	-	CASSTGQTNYGYTF	TGTGCCAGCAGCACCGGACAGACTAACTATGGCTACACCTTC
-	TRBV28	TRBJ1-2	-	CASRETGRYGYTF	TGTGCCAGCAGGGAGACAGGCCGCTATGGCTACACCTTC
TRBD1	TRBV11-1	TRBJ1-1	-	CASSPRQGAGNTEAFF	TGTGCCAGCAGCCCGCGTCAGGGGGCGGGGAACACTGAAGCTTTCTTT
-	TRBV20-1	TRBJ1-2	few	CSAFVYGYTF	TGCAGTGCATTCGTCTATGGCTACACCTTC